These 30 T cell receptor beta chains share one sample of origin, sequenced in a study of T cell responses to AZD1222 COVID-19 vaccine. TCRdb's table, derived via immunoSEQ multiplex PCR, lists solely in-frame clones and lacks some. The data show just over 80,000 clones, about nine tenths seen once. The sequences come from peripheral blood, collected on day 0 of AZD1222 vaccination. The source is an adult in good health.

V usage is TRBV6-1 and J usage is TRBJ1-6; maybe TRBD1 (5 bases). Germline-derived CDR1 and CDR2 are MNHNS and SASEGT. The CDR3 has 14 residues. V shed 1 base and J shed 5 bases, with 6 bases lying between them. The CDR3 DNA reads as TGTGCCAGCAGTGAAGGGGGCCATAATTCACCCCTCCACTTT. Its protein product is CASSEGGHNSPLHF.

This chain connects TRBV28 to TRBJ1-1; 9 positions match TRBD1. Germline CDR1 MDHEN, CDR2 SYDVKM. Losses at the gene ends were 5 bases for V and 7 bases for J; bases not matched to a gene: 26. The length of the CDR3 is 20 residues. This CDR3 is CASSNPTEFQSRDRVDEAFF. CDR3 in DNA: TGTGCCAGCAGTAACCCCACCGAATTTCAAAGCCGGGACAGGGTTGATGAAGCTTTCTTT.

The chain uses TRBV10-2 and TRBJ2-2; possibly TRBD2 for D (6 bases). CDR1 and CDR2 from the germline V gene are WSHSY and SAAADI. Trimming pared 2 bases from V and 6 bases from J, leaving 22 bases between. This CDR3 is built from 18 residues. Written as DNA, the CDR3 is TGCGCCAGCAGTGAGACCGGGGACTCCTCTTTTAAACCCGGGGAGCTGTTTTTT. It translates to CASSETGDSSFKPGELFF.

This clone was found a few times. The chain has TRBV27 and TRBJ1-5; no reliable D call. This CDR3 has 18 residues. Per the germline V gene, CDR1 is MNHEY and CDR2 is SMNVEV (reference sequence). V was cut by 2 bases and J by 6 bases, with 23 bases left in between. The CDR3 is CASSLAGLRGRVSQPQHF. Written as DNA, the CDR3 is TGTGCCAGCAGTTTAGCTGGGCTGCGTGGCCGGGTAAGTCAGCCCCAGCATTTT.

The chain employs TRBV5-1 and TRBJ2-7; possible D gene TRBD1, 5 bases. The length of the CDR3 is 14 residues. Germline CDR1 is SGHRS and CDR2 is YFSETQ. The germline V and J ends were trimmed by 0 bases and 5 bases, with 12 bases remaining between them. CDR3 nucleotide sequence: TGCGCCAGCAGCTTGGCACGCAGGGCCCACGAGCAGTACTTC. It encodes CASSLARRAHEQYF.

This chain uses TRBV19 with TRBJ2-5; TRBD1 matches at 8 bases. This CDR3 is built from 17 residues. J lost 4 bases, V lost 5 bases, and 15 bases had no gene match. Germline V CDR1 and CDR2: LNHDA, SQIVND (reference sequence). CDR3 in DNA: TGTGCCAGTAGTCTAAGGGGCAGACAGGGGTCGAGAGAGACCCAGTACTTC. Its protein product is CASSLRGRQGSRETQYF.

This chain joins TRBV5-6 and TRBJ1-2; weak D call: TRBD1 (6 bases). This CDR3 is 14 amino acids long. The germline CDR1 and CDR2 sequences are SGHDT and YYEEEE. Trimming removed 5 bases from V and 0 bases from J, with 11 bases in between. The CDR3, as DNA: TGTGCCAGCAGATTGACAGGAGCTAACTATGGCTACACCTTC. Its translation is CASRLTGANYGYTF.

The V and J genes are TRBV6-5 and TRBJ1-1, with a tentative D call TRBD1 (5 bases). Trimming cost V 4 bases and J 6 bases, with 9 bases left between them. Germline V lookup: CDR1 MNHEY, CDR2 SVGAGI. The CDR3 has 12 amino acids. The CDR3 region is CASSSGVSEAFF. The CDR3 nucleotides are TGTGCCAGCAGTTCGGGGGTCTCTGAAGCTTTCTTT.

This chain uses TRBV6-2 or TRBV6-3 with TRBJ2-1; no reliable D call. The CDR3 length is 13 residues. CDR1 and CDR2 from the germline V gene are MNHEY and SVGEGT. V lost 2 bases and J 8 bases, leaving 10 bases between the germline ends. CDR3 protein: CASSYGGKYEQFF. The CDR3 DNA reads TGTGCCAGCAGTTACGGTGGGAAGTATGAGCAGTTCTTC.

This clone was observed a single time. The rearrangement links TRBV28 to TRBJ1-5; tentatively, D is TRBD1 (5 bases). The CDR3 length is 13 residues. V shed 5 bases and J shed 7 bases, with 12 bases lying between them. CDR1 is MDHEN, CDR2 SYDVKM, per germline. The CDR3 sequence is CASSSQGWQPQHF. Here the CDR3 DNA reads TGTGCCAGCAGTAGCCAGGGTTGGCAGCCCCAGCATTTT.

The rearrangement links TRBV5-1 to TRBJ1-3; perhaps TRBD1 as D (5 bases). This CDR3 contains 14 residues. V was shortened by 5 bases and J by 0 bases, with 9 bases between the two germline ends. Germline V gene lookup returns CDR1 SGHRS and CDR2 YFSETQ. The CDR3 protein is CASRGLSSGNTIYF. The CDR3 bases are TGCGCCAGCAGGGGGCTCAGCTCTGGAAACACCATATATTTT.

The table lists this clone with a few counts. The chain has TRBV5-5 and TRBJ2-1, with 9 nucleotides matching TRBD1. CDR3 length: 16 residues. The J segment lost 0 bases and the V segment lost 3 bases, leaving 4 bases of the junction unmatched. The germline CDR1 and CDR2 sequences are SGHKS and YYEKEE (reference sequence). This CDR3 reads CASSSKQGASYNEQFF. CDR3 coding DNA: TGTGCCAGCAGCTCTAAACAGGGGGCCTCCTACAATGAGCAGTTCTTC.

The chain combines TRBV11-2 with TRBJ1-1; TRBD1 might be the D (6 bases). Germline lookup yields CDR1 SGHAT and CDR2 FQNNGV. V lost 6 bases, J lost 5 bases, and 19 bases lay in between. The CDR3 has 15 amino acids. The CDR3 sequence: CASRPTGQGRTEAFF. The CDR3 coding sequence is TGTGCCAGCAGGCCAACGGGGCAGGGGCGTACTGAAGCTTTCTTT.

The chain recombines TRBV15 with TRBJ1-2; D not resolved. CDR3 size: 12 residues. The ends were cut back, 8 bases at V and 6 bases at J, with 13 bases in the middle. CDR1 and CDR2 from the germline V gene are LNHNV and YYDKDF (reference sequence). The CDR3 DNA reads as TGTGCCACCCGGGGAGGGAACAATGGCTACACCTTC. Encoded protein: CATRGGNNGYTF.

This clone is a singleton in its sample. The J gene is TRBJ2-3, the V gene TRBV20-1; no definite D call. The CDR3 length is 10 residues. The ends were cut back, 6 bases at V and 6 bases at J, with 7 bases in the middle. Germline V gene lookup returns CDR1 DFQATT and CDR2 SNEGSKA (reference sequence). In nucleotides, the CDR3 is TGCAGTGCCCACATGGATACGCAGTATTTT. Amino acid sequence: CSAHMDTQYF.

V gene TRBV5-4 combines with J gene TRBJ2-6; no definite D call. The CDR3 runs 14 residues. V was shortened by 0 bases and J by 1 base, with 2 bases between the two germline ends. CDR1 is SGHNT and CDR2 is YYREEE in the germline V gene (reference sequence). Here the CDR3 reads CASSLESGANVLTF. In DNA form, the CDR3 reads TGTGCCAGCAGCTTGGAATCTGGGGCCAACGTCCTGACTTTC.

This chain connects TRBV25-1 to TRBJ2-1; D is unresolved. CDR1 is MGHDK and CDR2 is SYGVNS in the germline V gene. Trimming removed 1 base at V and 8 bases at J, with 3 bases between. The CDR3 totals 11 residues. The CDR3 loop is CASSEFYEQFF. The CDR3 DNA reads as TGTGCCAGCAGTGAATTCTATGAGCAGTTCTTC.

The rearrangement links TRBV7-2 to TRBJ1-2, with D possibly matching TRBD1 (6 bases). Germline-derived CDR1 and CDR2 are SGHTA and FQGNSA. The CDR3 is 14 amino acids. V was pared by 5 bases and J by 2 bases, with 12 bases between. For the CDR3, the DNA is TGTGCCAGCAGCCCCGGAGGGGGGAACTATGGCTACACCTTC. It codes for CASSPGGGNYGYTF.

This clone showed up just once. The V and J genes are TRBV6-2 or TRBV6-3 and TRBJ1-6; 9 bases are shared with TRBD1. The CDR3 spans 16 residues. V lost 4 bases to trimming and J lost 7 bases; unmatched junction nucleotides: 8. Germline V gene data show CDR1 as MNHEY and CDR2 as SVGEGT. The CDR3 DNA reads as TGTGCCAGCAGTTTCACCGGGACAGGGCAAAATTCACCCCTCCACTTT. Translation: CASSFTGTGQNSPLHF.

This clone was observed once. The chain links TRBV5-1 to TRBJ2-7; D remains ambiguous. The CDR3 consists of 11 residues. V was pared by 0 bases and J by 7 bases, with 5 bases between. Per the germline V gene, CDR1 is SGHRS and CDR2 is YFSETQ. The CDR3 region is CASSLVDEQYF. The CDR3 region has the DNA TGCGCCAGCAGCTTGGTGGATGAGCAGTACTTC. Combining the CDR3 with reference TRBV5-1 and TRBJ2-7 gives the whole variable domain KAGVTQTPRYLIKTRGQQVTLSCSPISGHRSVSWYQQTPGQGLQFLFEYFSETQRNKGNFPGRFSGRQFSNSRSEMNVSTLELGDSALYLCASSLVDEQYFGPGTRLTVT.

The DNA of the CDR3 is TGCAGCGTTAAGGGACAGAACTATGGCTACACCTTC. Translated, it gives CSVKGQNYGYTF. J is TRBJ1-2 and V is TRBV29-1; 7 positions match TRBD1. J gave up 2 bases and V 5 bases, and 2 bases lay outside the gene matches. CDR3 length equals 12 residues. CDR1 and CDR2 from the germline V gene are SQVTM and ANQGSEA.

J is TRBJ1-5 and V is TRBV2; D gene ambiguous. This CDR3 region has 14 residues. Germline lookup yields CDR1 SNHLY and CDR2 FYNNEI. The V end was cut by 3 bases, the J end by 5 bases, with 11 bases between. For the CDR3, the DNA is TGTGCCAGCAGTGACACCGGGGATCATCAGCCCCAGCATTTT. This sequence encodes CASSDTGDHQPQHF.

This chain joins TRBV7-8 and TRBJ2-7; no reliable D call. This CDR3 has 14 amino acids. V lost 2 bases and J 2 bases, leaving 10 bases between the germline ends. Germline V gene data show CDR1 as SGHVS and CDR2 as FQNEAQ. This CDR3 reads CASSLSTAPYEQYF. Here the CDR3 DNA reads TGTGCCAGCAGCTTATCCACGGCTCCCTACGAGCAGTACTTC.

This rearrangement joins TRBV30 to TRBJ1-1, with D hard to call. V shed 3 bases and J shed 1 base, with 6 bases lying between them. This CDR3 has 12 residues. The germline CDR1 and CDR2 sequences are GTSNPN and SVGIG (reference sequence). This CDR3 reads CAWRPGNTEAFF. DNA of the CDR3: TGTGCCTGGAGGCCGGGGAACACTGAAGCTTTCTTT.

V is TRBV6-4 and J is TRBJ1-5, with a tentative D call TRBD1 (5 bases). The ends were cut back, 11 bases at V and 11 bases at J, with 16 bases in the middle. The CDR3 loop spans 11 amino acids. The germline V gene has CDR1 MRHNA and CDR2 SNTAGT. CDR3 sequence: CAAGGAGAQHF. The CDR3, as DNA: TGTGCCGCGGGAGGGGCCGGGGCCCAGCATTTT.

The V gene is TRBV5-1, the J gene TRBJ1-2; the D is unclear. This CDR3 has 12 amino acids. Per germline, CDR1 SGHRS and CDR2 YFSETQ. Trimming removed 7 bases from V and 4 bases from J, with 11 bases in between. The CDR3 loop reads CASGSASYGYTF. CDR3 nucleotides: TGCGCCAGCGGTTCAGCTTCCTATGGCTACACCTTC.

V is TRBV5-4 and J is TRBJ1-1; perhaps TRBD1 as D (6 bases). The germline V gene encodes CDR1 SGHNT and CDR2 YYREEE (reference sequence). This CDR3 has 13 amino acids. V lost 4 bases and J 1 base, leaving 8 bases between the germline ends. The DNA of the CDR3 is TGTGCCAGCAGCGTGGACAGGAACACTGAAGCTTTCTTT. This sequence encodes CASSVDRNTEAFF.

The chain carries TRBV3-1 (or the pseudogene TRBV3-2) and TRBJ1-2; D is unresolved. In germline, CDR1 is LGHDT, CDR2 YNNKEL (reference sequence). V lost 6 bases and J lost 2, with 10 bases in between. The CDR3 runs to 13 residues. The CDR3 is CASRGRRNYGYTF. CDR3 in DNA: TGTGCCAGCAGGGGCAGAAGAAACTATGGCTACACCTTC.

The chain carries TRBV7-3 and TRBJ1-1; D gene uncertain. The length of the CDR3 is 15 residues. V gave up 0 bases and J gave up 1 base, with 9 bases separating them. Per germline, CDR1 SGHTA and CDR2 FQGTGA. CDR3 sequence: CASSLTGTKNTEAFF. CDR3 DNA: TGTGCCAGCAGCTTAACCGGCACCAAGAACACTGAAGCTTTCTTT. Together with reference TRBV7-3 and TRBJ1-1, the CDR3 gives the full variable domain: GAGVSQTPSNKVTEKGKYVELRCDPISGHTALYWYRQSLGQGPEFLIYFQGTGAADDSGLPNDRFFAVRPEGSVSTLKIQRTERGDSAVYLCASSLTGTKNTEAFFGQGTRLTVV.

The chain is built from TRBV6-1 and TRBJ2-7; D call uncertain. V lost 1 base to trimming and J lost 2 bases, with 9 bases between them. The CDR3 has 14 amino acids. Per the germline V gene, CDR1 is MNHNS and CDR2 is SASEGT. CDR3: CASSEGRITYEQYF. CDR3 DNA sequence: TGTGCCAGCAGTGAAGGCAGAATTACCTACGAGCAGTACTTC.